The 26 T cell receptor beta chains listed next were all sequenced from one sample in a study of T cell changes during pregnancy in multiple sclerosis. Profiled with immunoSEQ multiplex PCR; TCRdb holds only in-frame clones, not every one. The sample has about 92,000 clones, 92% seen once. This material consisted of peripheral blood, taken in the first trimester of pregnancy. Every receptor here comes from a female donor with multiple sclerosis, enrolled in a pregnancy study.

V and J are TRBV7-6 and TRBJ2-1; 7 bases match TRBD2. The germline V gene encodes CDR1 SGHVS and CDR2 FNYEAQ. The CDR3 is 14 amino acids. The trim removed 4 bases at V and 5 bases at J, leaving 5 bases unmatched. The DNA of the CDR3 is TGTGCCAGCAGCTCTCGGGAGGCTCACAATGAGCAGTTCTTC. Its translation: CASSSREAHNEQFF.

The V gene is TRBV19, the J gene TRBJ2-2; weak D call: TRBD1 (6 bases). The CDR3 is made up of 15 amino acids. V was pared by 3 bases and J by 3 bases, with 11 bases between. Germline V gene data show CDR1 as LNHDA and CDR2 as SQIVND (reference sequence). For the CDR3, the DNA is TGTGCCAGTAGTATGTTGGGGGCCTACACCGGGGAGCTGTTTTTT. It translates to CASSMLGAYTGELFF.

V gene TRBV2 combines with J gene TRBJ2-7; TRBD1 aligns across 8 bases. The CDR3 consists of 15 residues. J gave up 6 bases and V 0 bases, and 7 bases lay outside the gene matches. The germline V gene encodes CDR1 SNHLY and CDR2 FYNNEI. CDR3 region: CASSEARGQFGEQYF. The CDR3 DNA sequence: TGTGCCAGCAGTGAAGCCAGGGGGCAATTTGGCGAGCAGTACTTC.

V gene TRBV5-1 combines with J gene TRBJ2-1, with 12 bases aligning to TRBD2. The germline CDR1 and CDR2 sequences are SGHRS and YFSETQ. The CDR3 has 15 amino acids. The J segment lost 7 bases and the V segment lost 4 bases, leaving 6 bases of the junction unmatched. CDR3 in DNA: TGCGCCAGCAGCCCGACGCTAGCGGGAGGGAATGAGCAGTTCTTC. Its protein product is CASSPTLAGGNEQFF.

The CDR3 coding sequence is TGCGCCAGCAGCCAAGTCCAGGGGGTCGGGGAAAAACTGTTTTTT. This translates into CASSQVQGVGEKLFF. This chain connects TRBV4-1 to TRBJ1-4, with TRBD1 identical over 7 bases. CDR3 length equals 15 residues. From germline, CDR1 is MGHRA and CDR2 YSYEKL. Trimming cost V 1 base and J 8 bases; bases outside gene matches: 7.

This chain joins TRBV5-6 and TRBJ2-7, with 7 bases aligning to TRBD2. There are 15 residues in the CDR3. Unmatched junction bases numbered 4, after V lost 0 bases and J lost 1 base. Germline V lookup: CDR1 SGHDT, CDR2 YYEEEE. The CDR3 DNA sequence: TGTGCCAGCAGCTTGGGGGGGACTATTTCCTACGAGCAGTACTTC. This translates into CASSLGGTISYEQYF.

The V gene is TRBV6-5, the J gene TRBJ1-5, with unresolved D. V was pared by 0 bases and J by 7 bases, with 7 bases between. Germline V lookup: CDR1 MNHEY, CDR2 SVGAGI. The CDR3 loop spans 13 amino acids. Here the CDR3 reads CASSYSPSQPQHF. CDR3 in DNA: TGTGCCAGCAGTTACTCCCCCTCCCAGCCCCAGCATTTT.

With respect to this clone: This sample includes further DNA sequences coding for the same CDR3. The CDR3 is CASSIGTGGNQPQHF. CDR3 coding DNA: TGTGCCAGTAGTATAGGGACAGGGGGCAATCAGCCCCAGCATTTT. The chain combines TRBV19 with TRBJ1-5; 9 bases are a match to TRBD1. The V gene's germline CDR1 is LNHDA and CDR2 SQIVND (reference sequence). J lost 2 bases, V lost 1 base, and 0 bases had no gene match. This CDR3 region has 15 residues.

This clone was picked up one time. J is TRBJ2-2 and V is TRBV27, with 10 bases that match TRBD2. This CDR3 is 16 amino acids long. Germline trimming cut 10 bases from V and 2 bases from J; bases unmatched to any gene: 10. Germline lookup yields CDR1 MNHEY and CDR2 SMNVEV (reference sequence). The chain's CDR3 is CATSPGLAVNTGELFF. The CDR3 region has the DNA TGTGCCACCTCCCCCGGACTAGCGGTTAACACCGGGGAGCTGTTTTTT.

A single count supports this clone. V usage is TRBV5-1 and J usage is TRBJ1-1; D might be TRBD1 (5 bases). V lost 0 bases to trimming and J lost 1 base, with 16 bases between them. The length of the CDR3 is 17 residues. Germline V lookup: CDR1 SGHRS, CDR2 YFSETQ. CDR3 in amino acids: CASSLVLGRGKNTEAFF. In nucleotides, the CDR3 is TGCGCCAGCAGCTTGGTCCTGGGGCGCGGGAAGAACACTGAAGCTTTCTTT.

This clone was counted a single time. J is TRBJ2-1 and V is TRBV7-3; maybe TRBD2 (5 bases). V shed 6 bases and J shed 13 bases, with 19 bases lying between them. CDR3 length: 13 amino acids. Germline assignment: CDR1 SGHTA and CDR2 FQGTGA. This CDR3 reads CASSQNLAGRQFF. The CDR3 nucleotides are TGTGCCAGCAGTCAAAATCTGGCGGGCCGACAGTTCTTC.

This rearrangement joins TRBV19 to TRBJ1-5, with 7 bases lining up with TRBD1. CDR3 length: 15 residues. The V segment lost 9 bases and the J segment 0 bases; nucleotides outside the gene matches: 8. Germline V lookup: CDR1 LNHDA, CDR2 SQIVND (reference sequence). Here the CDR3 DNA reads TGTGCCAGCGGACAGGAGCCTTATAGCAATCAGCCCCAGCATTTT. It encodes CASGQEPYSNQPQHF.

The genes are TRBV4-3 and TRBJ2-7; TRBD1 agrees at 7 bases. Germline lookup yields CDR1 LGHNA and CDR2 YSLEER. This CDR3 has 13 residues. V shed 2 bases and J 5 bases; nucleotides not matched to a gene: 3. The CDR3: CASSQRQGHEQYF. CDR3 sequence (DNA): TGCGCCAGCAGCCAAAGACAGGGCCACGAGCAGTACTTC.

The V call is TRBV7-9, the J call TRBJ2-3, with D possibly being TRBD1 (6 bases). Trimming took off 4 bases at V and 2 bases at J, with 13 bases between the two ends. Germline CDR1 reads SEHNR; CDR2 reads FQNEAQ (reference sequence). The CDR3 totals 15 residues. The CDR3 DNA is TGTGCCAGCAGCTCGGGACACGGGTACACAGATACGCAGTATTTT. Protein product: CASSSGHGYTDTQYF.

The CDR3: CAISETGNGMGAEAFF. In DNA form, the CDR3 reads TGTGCCATCAGTGAGACAGGGAACGGAATGGGCGCTGAAGCTTTCTTT. The chain has TRBV10-3 and TRBJ1-1; D possibly corresponds to TRBD1 (6 bases). The CDR3 has 16 amino acids. CDR1 and CDR2 from the germline V gene are ENHRY and SYGVKD. V lost 2 bases to trimming and J lost 6 bases, with 19 bases between them.

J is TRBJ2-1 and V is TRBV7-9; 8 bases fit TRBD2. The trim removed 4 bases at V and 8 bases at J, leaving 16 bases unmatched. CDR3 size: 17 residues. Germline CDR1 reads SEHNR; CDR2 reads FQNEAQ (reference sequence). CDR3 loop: CASSYSGQRERGDEQFF. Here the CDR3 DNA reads TGTGCCAGCAGCTATAGTGGACAGCGGGAGAGGGGGGATGAGCAGTTCTTC. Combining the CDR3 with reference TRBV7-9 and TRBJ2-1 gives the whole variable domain DTGVSQNPRHKITKRGQNVTFRCDPISEHNRLYWYRQTLGQGPEFLTYFQNEAQLEKSRLLSDRFSAERPKGSFSTLEIQRTEQGDSAMYLCASSYSGQRERGDEQFFGPGTRLTVL.

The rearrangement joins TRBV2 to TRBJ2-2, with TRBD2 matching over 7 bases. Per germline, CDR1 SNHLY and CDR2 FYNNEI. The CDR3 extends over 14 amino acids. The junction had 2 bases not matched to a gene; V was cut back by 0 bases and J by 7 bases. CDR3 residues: CASSEAWGGGELFF. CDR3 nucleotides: TGTGCCAGCAGTGAAGCTTGGGGGGGCGGGGAGCTGTTTTTT.

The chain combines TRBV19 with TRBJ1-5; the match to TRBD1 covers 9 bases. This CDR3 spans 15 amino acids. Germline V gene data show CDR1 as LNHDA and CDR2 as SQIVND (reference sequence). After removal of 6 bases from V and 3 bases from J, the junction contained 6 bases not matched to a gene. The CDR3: CASRGTGRINQPQHF. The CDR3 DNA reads TGTGCCAGTAGAGGGACAGGGCGCATCAATCAGCCCCAGCATTTT.

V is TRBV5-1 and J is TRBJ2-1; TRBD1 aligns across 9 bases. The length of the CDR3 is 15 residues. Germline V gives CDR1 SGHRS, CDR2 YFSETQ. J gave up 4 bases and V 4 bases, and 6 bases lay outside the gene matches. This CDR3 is CASSEGTGSYNEQFF. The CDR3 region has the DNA TGCGCCAGCAGCGAAGGGACAGGGAGTTACAATGAGCAGTTCTTC.

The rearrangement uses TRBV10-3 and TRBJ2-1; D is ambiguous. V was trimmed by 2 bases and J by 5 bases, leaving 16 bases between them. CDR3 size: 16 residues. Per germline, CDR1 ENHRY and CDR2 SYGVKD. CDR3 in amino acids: CAISEPLGSLNNEQFF. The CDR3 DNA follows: TGTGCCATCAGTGAGCCCCTAGGATCCCTTAACAATGAGCAGTTCTTC.

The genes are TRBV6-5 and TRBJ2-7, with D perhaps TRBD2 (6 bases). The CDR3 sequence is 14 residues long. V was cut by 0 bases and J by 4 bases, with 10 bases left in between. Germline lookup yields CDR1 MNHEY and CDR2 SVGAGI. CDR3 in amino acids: CASSYSGGSYEQYF. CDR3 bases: TGTGCCAGCAGTTACTCGGGGGGATCGTACGAGCAGTACTTC.

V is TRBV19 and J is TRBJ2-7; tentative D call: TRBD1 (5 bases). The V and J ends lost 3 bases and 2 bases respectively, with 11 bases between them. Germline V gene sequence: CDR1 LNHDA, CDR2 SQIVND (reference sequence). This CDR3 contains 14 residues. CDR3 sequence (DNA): TGTGCCAGTAGTATTTCACAGGACGCCTACGAGCAGTACTTC. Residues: CASSISQDAYEQYF.

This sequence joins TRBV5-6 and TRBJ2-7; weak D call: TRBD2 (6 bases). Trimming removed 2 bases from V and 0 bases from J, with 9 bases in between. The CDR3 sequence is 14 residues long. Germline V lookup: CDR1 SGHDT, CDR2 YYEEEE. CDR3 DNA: TGTGCCAGCAGCTTAGGCGGGAACTCCTACGAGCAGTACTTC. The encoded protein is CASSLGGNSYEQYF.

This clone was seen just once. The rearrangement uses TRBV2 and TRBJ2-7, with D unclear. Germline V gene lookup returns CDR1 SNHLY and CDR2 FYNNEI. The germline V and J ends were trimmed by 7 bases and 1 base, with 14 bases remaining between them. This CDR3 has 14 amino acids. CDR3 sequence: CASNPRRQSYEQYF. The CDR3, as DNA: TGTGCCAGCAACCCTAGGCGGCAGTCCTACGAGCAGTACTTC.

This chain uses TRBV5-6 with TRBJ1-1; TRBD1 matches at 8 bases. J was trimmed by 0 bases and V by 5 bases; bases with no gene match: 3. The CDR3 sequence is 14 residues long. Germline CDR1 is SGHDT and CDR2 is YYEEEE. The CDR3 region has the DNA TGTGCCAGCAGGCAGGGGGCCCTGAACACTGAAGCTTTCTTT. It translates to CASRQGALNTEAFF.

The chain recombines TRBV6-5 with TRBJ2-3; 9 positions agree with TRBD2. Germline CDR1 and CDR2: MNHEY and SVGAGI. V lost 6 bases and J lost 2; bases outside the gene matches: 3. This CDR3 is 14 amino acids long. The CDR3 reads CASRASGATDTQYF. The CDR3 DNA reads TGTGCCAGCAGGGCTAGCGGGGCCACAGATACGCAGTATTTT.